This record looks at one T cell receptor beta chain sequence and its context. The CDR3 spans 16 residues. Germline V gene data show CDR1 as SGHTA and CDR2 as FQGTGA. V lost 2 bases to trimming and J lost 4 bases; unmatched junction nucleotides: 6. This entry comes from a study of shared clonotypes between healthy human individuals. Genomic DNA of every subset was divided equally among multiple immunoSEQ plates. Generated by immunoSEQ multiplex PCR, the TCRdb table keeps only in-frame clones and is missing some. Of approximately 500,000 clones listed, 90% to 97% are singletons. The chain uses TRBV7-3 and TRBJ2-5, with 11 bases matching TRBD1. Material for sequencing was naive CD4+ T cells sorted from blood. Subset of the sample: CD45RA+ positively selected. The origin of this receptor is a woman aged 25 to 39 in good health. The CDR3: CASSLGTGTGGETQYF. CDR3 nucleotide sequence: TGTGCCAGCAGCTTAGGGACCGGGACAGGGGGAGAGACCCAGTACTTC.